The following is a TCR beta chain sequence with its context. The data were obtained in a study of blood T cell repertoires in COVID-19. V lost 0 bases, J lost 3 bases, and 2 bases stayed unmatched. CDR1 and CDR2 (germline): SGHNT, YYREEE (reference sequence). The CDR3 totals 15 residues. The study drew participants aged about 18 to 89 years from around 24 US areas. For recovered donors of Cohort 3, there were two negative PCRs, clearance, or symptom resolution. Some clones are missing from TCRdb's copy, which holds only in-frame ones; the method was immunoSEQ multiplex PCR. This repertoire shows around 290,000 clones, around 90% found once; its top ten account for 0.75% to 1%.

The rearrangement joins TRBV5-4 to TRBJ1-2; 10 bases align to TRBD1. The specimen sequenced was PBMCs or T cells enriched from blood (not recorded which). The clonotype originates from a woman younger than 45 who had recovered from COVID-19. The CDR3 DNA is TGTGCCAGCAGCTTGGTGACAGGGGGCCACTATGGCTACACCTTC. It yields the protein CASSLVTGGHYGYTF.